This T cell receptor (beta chain) was sequenced for a study of T-cell reconstitution after alpha-beta-depleted transplantation in children (dated by TCRdb to the mid-2010s). About the investigation overall: The study quantitatively tracked T-cell immune reconstitution after TCRalphabeta/CD19-depleted allogeneic hematopoietic cell transplantation in children using TCR repertoire profiling.

This clonotype has at least ten counts. Its antigen remains undetermined. No base qualities exist here, and no much larger clone lies one base off it. CDR1 DFQATT and CDR2 SNEGSKA were looked up in the germline V gene (reference sequence). Unmatched junction bases come to 5, with V trimmed by 6 bases and J by 3 bases. The CDR3 starts with the cysteine, ends with the phenylalanine, and has 13 residues. The sequence is cut down to CDR3 DNA, 39 bases in frame from base 1. The library was built by means of PCR. TCRdb shows the sequencer as Illumina HiSeq 2500. Molecular barcoding was employed in the preparation of TCR libraries, with unique molecular identifiers being used to normalize TCRbeta repertoire quantification. TCRdb reworked the public reads: Q25 trimming with fastp, MiXCR clone assembly, productive beta chains retained. Rows merge per CDR3 protein into single entries with the most common DNA and genes. This sample comprises more than 150,000 distinct CDR3 sequences, about 14% of them detected only once. The ten largest account for approximately 13% of the sample.

The sequences come from PBMCs from the stem cell graft donor, collected from the stem cell graft. Rearrangement joined TRBV20-1 to TRBJ2-1, with TRBD1 matching 7 junction bases. The sequence was collected from a human donor who donated a stem cell graft to a child with acute lymphoblastic leukemia. The CDR3 protein is CSAIGTVYNEQFF. The bases read TGCAGTGCAATCGGGACAGTCTACAATGAGCAGTTCTTC.